This TCR beta chain was sequenced in a study of T cells expressing NK-cell markers. With respect to this clonotype: The antigen remains undetermined.

Study conclusions and caveats: Whether expanded NKG2C+ T cell clones recognized HCMV stayed uncertain. The leading position in the CD3+CD56-NKG2C+ fraction of several donors also went to these clonotypes.

The CDR3 extends over 15 amino acids. Germline V lookup: CDR1 SGDLS, CDR2 YYNGEE. The authors made TCR beta cDNA libraries by 5'RACE template switching. This switching added a universal primer site and UMIs. TCRdb re-called the 5' RACE reads and shows each CDR3 protein once, DNA omitted. Its table lists about 550,000 distinct CDR3 sequences. This chain uses TRBV9 with TRBJ2-7; as DNA is missing, the TRBD1 call by TCRdb cannot be tested. This receptor was taken from a man aged 18 to 29 in good health. The sequenced sample consisted of blood T cells: a sorted CD56 or NKG2C T cell subset, CD4+ or CD8+ T cells, or bulk PBMC T cells (not recorded which). This CDR3 is CASSVEGTGLYEQYF. Drawing the rest from reference TRBV9 and TRBJ2-7, the complete variable domain is DSGVTQTPKHLITATGQRVTLRCSPRSGDLSVYWYQQSLDQGLQFLIQYYNGEERAKGNILERFSAQQFPDLHSELNLSSLELGDSALYFCASSVEGTGLYEQYFGPGTRLTVT.